One sample yielded the 29 T cell receptor beta chains listed below, sequenced in a study of immune evolution from preneoplasia to lung adenocarcinoma. The assay was immunoSEQ multiplex PCR, and TCRdb's table has in-frame clones only and misses some. The repertoire consists of about 14,000 clones, with roughly 85% occurring once and the leading ten covering approximately 3%. The sample was FFPE lung adenocarcinoma in situ tissue. The source of these receptors is a donor aged 70 or over with lung adenocarcinoma.

The gene calls are TRBV7-8 and TRBJ2-7, with a tentative D call TRBD1 (6 bases). The germline V and J ends were trimmed by 0 bases and 4 bases, with 7 bases remaining between them. The CDR3 consists of 13 residues. Germline V gene lookup returns CDR1 SGHVS and CDR2 FQNEAQ. The CDR3 sequence is CASSLAQGYEQYF. The CDR3 bases are TGTGCCAGCAGCTTAGCCCAGGGGTACGAGCAGTACTTC.

V usage is TRBV18 and J usage is TRBJ2-5; D remains unclear. CDR3 length equals 14 residues. Germline V gene data show CDR1 as KGHSH and CDR2 as LQKENI. Deletions cut 3 bases from V and 2 bases from J, with 10 bases between. As DNA, the CDR3 is TGTGCCAGCTCACCTACTTTTGGGCAAGAGACCCAGTACTTC. Translated: CASSPTFGQETQYF. The complete variable domain, with remaining parts taken from reference TRBV18 and TRBJ2-5, reads NAGVMQNPRHLVRRRGQEARLRCSPMKGHSHVYWYRQLPEEGLKFMVYLQKENIIDESGMPKERFSAEFPKEGPSILRIQQVVRGDSAAYFCASSPTFGQETQYFGPGTRLLVL.

This clone has just one count. The chain carries TRBV15 and TRBJ2-2; D is uncertain. Germline values: CDR1 LNHNV, CDR2 YYDKDF (reference sequence). The CDR3 is 13 amino acids. Trimming removed 1 base from V and 5 bases from J, with 5 bases in between. The CDR3 here is CATSRGLTGELFF. CDR3 coding DNA: TGTGCCACCAGCAGAGGACTTACCGGGGAGCTGTTTTTT.

V usage is TRBV28 and J usage is TRBJ2-3, with 8 positions matching TRBD2. CDR1 is MDHEN and CDR2 is SYDVKM in the germline V gene. V lost 3 bases to trimming and J lost 4 bases; unmatched junction nucleotides: 0. This CDR3 contains 13 residues. CDR3 amino acids: CASSFGGADTQYF. CDR3 coding DNA: TGTGCCAGCAGTTTCGGGGGGGCAGATACGCAGTATTTT.

The CDR3 loop reads CASRTREGEQYF. DNA for the CDR3: TGTGCCAGCAGGACCAGGGAGGGCGAGCAGTACTTC. The chain employs TRBV28 and TRBJ2-7, with 7 nucleotides matching TRBD2. The germline V gene has CDR1 MDHEN and CDR2 SYDVKM. J was trimmed by 6 bases and V by 6 bases; bases with no gene match: 5. The CDR3 extends over 12 amino acids.

The CDR3 sequence is CASSLTTSGEGETQYF. In nucleotides, the CDR3 is TGCGCCAGCAGCTTGACGACTAGCGGGGAAGGAGAGACCCAGTACTTC. The chain recombines TRBV5-1 with TRBJ2-5; 11 bases align to TRBD2. The CDR3 has 16 amino acids. Germline CDR1 and CDR2: SGHRS and YFSETQ. V lost 1 base to trimming and J lost 4 bases; unmatched junction nucleotides: 6.

DNA for the CDR3: TGTGCCAGCATCCCTCCAGGGACAGGGCTCAATCAGCCCCAGCATTTT. This sequence encodes CASIPPGTGLNQPQHF. V gene TRBV28 combines with J gene TRBJ1-5, with 9 bases identical to TRBD1. Germline V gene lookup returns CDR1 MDHEN and CDR2 SYDVKM. V lost 7 bases, J lost 3 bases, and 10 bases stayed unmatched. This CDR3 is built from 16 residues.

This clone was seen a handful of times. V and J are TRBV28 and TRBJ1-5; maybe TRBD1 (6 bases). Trimming took off 4 bases at V and 2 bases at J, with 9 bases between the two ends. This CDR3 comprises 14 residues. Germline CDR1 is MDHEN and CDR2 is SYDVKM. The CDR3 region is CASSSPGGNQPQHF. CDR3 sequence (DNA): TGTGCCAGCAGTTCGCCAGGGGGCAATCAGCCCCAGCATTTT.

The gene calls are TRBV11-2 and TRBJ2-7, with 9 bases identical to TRBD2. The CDR3 covers 15 residues. CDR1 and CDR2 (germline): SGHAT, FQNNGV. The J segment lost 7 bases and the V segment lost 4 bases, leaving 11 bases of the junction unmatched. The CDR3 protein is CASSSGFPGLAEQYF. Written as DNA, the CDR3 is TGTGCCAGCAGCTCAGGTTTTCCGGGACTAGCAGAGCAGTACTTC.

With respect to this clone: A clone one base away is much larger, so this may be a read error. This CDR3 is CASSIWFLGSDYGYTF. In DNA, the CDR3 is TGTGCCAGTAGTATCTGGTTTCTGGGGAGCGACTATGGCTACACCTTC. The chain recombines TRBV19 with TRBJ1-2; D is undetermined. V lost 3 bases and J lost 3, with 17 bases in between. In germline, CDR1 is LNHDA, CDR2 SQIVND (reference sequence). The CDR3 totals 16 residues.

This chain connects TRBV28 to TRBJ1-1, with no clear D. This CDR3 has 13 amino acids. Trimming removed 4 bases at V and 10 bases at J, with 16 bases between. The V gene's germline CDR1 is MDHEN and CDR2 SYDVKM. The CDR3 sequence: CASSSFEAGTAFF. CDR3 bases: TGTGCCAGCAGTTCCTTCGAGGCAGGAACAGCTTTCTTT.

This chain joins TRBV6-4 and TRBJ2-3, with 10 bases lining up with TRBD2. Germline V gene data show CDR1 as MRHNA and CDR2 as SNTAGT. The CDR3 covers 16 residues. The V segment lost 2 bases and the J segment 1 base; nucleotides outside the gene matches: 3. For the CDR3, the DNA is TGTGCCAGCAGTGACACTAGCGGGACCGGCACAGATACGCAGTATTTT. Amino acids: CASSDTSGTGTDTQYF.

The genes are TRBV18 and TRBJ2-7; TRBD1 matches 8 bases. Unmatched junction bases numbered 4, after V lost 3 bases and J lost 6 bases. CDR3 length: 13 residues. From germline, CDR1 is KGHSH and CDR2 LQKENI. Here the CDR3 DNA reads TGTGCCAGCTCACCCGCGGACAGGGCCGAGCAGTACTTC. This codes for CASSPADRAEQYF.

The chain combines TRBV7-2 with TRBJ2-7; tentatively, D is TRBD2 (5 bases). The CDR3 runs 15 residues. Trimming cost V 5 bases and J 6 bases, with 20 bases left between them. The germline CDR1 and CDR2 sequences are SGHTA and FQGNSA. CDR3 coding DNA: TGTGCCAGCAGCCAAATAGCGTATTCAATCGGCGAGCAGTACTTC. It yields the protein CASSQIAYSIGEQYF.

This chain connects TRBV19 to TRBJ1-5, with D possibly being TRBD1 (5 bases). The germline V and J ends were trimmed by 4 bases and 6 bases, with 13 bases remaining between them. This CDR3 is built from 14 residues. Germline loops: CDR1 LNHDA, CDR2 SQIVND (reference sequence). For the CDR3, the DNA is TGTGCCAGTAGTACGGGACTGTTCGGTCAGCCCCAGCATTTT. As protein: CASSTGLFGQPQHF.

The genes are TRBV7-2 and TRBJ1-2, with a possible D match to TRBD1 (6 bases). Germline V gives CDR1 SGHTA, CDR2 FQGNSA. V was trimmed by 4 bases and J by 4 bases, leaving 10 bases between them. This CDR3 spans 13 amino acids. In DNA, the CDR3 is TGTGCCAGCAGCTCGACAGGACGCTATGGCTACACCTTC. Its protein product is CASSSTGRYGYTF.

This clone came up once. CDR3 protein: CASSQDRYRESTDTQYF. The CDR3 nucleotides are TGCGCCAGCAGCCAAGATCGGTACCGGGAGAGCACAGATACGCAGTATTTT. The gene calls are TRBV4-3 and TRBJ2-3, with D possibly TRBD2 on 6 matching bases. CDR3 size: 17 residues. Germline V gives CDR1 LGHNA, CDR2 YSLEER. V gave up 0 bases and J gave up 0 bases, with 13 bases separating them.

This clone came up once. This chain links TRBV28 with TRBJ1-1; D unclear. This CDR3 region has 12 residues. In germline, CDR1 is MDHEN, CDR2 SYDVKM. V lost 1 base and J 10 bases, leaving 10 bases between the germline ends. CDR3 DNA: TGTGCCAGCAGTTTATTATTACGTGGAGCTTTCTTT. The encoded protein is CASSLLLRGAFF.

This clone was picked up a small number of times. J is TRBJ1-2 and V is TRBV19, with a possible D match to TRBD1 (5 bases). Trimming removed 3 bases at V and 3 bases at J, with 11 bases between. The CDR3 is 14 amino acids. The germline CDR1 and CDR2 sequences are LNHDA and SQIVND (reference sequence). This CDR3 reads CASSMRQQYYGYTF. The CDR3 bases are TGTGCCAGTAGTATGAGACAGCAATACTATGGCTACACCTTC.

The chain uses TRBV7-2 and TRBJ1-5; a weak D match, TRBD1 (6 bases). The V gene lost 6 bases and the J gene lost 9 bases, with 9 bases spanning the gap. This CDR3 spans 11 amino acids. Germline assignment: CDR1 SGHTA and CDR2 FQGNSA. DNA for the CDR3: TGTGCCAGCAGTCTAGGGGGGCCCCAGCATTTT. This translates into CASSLGGPQHF.

The chain joins TRBV30 to TRBJ1-2; TRBD1 is a possible D gene (5 bases). Trimming removed 5 bases from V and 4 bases from J, with 11 bases in between. The CDR3 totals 12 residues. The germline V gene encodes CDR1 GTSNPN and CDR2 SVGIG (reference sequence). The DNA of the CDR3 is TGTGCCTGGGGGACTTGGGGCTATGGCTACACCTTC. This gives the protein CAWGTWGYGYTF.

This clone was counted a single time. The chain has TRBV11-1 and TRBJ2-1; D may be TRBD1 (5 bases). CDR3 length equals 12 residues. V lost 5 bases and J lost 6, with 8 bases in between. Germline lookup yields CDR1 SGHAT and CDR2 FQDESV (reference sequence). The CDR3 sequence: CASSSQGNEQFF. CDR3 DNA sequence: TGTGCCAGCAGCAGTCAGGGCAATGAGCAGTTCTTC. The full variable domain, rest sourced from reference TRBV11-1 and TRBJ2-1, is EAEVAQSPRYKITEKSQAVAFWCDPISGHATLYWYRQILGQGPELLVQFQDESVVDDSQLPKDRFSAERLKGVDSTLKIQPAELGDSAMYLCASSSQGNEQFFGPGTRLTVL.

The chain carries TRBV28 and TRBJ2-7; a weak D match, TRBD2 (6 bases). The CDR3 has 17 amino acids. Trimming cost V 4 bases and J 0 bases, with 19 bases left between them. Germline-derived CDR1 and CDR2 are MDHEN and SYDVKM. The CDR3 loop is CASSSTRRDFGSYEQYF. As DNA, the CDR3 is TGTGCCAGCAGTTCCACCCGTAGGGACTTCGGCTCCTACGAGCAGTACTTC.

The V and J genes are TRBV18 and TRBJ1-1; no firm D call. The CDR3 spans 13 residues. The V gene's germline CDR1 is KGHSH and CDR2 LQKENI. Trimming pared 3 bases from V and 0 bases from J, leaving 5 bases between. CDR3 in amino acids: CASSPAVNTEAFF. CDR3 coding DNA: TGTGCCAGCTCACCGGCTGTGAACACTGAAGCTTTCTTT.

The chain recombines TRBV28 with TRBJ2-3, with D tentatively TRBD1 (5 bases). The CDR3 loop spans 14 amino acids. The germline V gene has CDR1 MDHEN and CDR2 SYDVKM. The V end was cut by 6 bases, the J end by 5 bases, with 15 bases between. CDR3 amino acids: CASRNRQGKDTQYF. The CDR3 DNA sequence: TGTGCCAGCAGGAACCGGCAGGGCAAAGATACGCAGTATTTT.

Written as DNA, the CDR3 is TGTGCCAGCAGGGAACAGATGAACACTGAAGCTTTCTTT. Protein: CASREQMNTEAFF. J is TRBJ1-1 and V is TRBV6-5; D call uncertain. Trimming removed 6 bases at V and 0 bases at J, with 8 bases between. The germline CDR1 and CDR2 sequences are MNHEY and SVGAGI. CDR3 length: 13 amino acids.

The rearrangement joins TRBV9 to TRBJ1-5; D not resolved. This CDR3 is built from 13 residues. V lost 4 bases and J lost 4, with 9 bases in between. Germline V gives CDR1 SGDLS, CDR2 YYNGEE. CDR3 amino acids: CASSPHENQPQHF. The CDR3 bases are TGTGCCAGCAGCCCTCACGAGAATCAGCCCCAGCATTTT.

The chain has TRBV6-5 and TRBJ2-3; D unresolved. V was cut by 2 bases and J by 0 bases, with 12 bases left in between. The length of the CDR3 is 16 residues. CDR1 and CDR2 from the germline V gene are MNHEY and SVGAGI. CDR3: CASSYRVPESTDTQYF. The CDR3, as DNA: TGTGCCAGCAGTTACAGGGTTCCGGAGAGCACAGATACGCAGTATTTT.

The V and J genes are TRBV7-6 and TRBJ1-3, with TRBD1 matching 7 bases. Germline V gene lookup returns CDR1 SGHVS and CDR2 FNYEAQ. V shed 2 bases and J 0 bases; nucleotides not matched to a gene: 7. This CDR3 has 17 amino acids. The CDR3 loop is CASSLTGGTVSGNTIYF. For the CDR3, the DNA is TGTGCCAGCAGCTTAACGGGGGGGACAGTCTCTGGAAACACCATATATTTT.